Shown below are 24 T cell receptor beta chains from a single sample sequenced in a study of blood T cells in healthy people across ages. Next came a second PCR, run for roughly 6 to 11 cycles, which used a sample-barcoded 5' primer along with a J-beta primer mix. In TCRdb, the 5' RACE reads were re-called with MiXCR into one record per CDR3 protein. Of hundreds of thousands of distinct CDR3 sequences in the sample, around 26% were seen once. Material: blood. Source of these receptors: an elderly woman in good health.

Turning to this clonotype: A read error may explain this, as a much larger clone is one base away. J is TRBJ2-1 and V is TRBV4-3; D may be TRBD2 (5 bases). Per the germline V gene, CDR1 is LGHNA and CDR2 is YSLEER. The CDR3 covers 15 residues. V was clipped by 0 bases and J by 6 bases, with 12 bases between them. CDR3 bases: TGCGCCAGCAGCCAAGACCAGAGGGCTGGCAATGAGCAGTTCTTC. Amino acids: CASSQDQRAGNEQFF.

The chain is built from TRBV29-1 and TRBJ1-3; 9 positions agree with TRBD1. The CDR3 extends over 16 amino acids. Germline-derived CDR1 and CDR2 are SQVTM and ANQGSEA. Losses at the gene ends were 7 bases for V and 4 bases for J; bases not matched to a gene: 14. CDR3 protein: CSAANYRGLGGNTIYF. The CDR3 bases are TGCAGCGCTGCCAACTACAGGGGGCTCGGGGGAAACACCATATATTTT.

This rearrangement joins TRBV6-1 to TRBJ1-1; no firm D call. This CDR3 has 16 residues. CDR1 is MNHNS and CDR2 is SASEGT in the germline V gene. V gave up 3 bases and J gave up 5 bases, with 19 bases separating them. This CDR3 reads CASSDPRAGRGTEAFF. CDR3 DNA: TGTGCCAGCAGTGATCCTCGGGCCGGCCGAGGGACTGAAGCTTTCTTT.

J is TRBJ2-6 and V is TRBV5-1; D not certain. The germline V gene has CDR1 SGHRS and CDR2 YFSETQ. With 7 bases removed from V and 0 bases from J, the gap between germline ends came to 2 bases. The CDR3 consists of 12 residues. The CDR3 spells CASHSGANVLTF. In nucleotides, the CDR3 is TGCGCCAGCCACTCTGGGGCCAACGTCCTGACTTTC.

Comments on this clonotype: One base away lies a much larger clone, so this may be a sequencing read error. The chain recombines TRBV12-3 or TRBV12-4 with TRBJ2-3; maybe TRBD2 (5 bases). CDR3 length equals 13 residues. CDR3 sequence: CASSLLGADTEYF. The CDR3 nucleotides read TGTGCCAGCAGTTTATTGGGAGCAGATACGGAGTATTTT.

Regarding this clonotype: A read error may produce the germline difference seen at one junction end. The chain combines TRBV12-3 or TRBV12-4 with TRBJ2-3; D is possibly TRBD2 (7 bases). The CDR3 is made up of 15 amino acids. The chain's CDR3 is CASRLRSGGTDAQYF. The CDR3 nucleotides are TGTGCCAGCAGACTTAGGTCGGGGGGCACAGATGCGCAGTATTTT.

This clonotype has ten or more counts. This chain joins TRBV3-1 and TRBJ2-5, with D possibly TRBD2 on 5 matching bases. Germline V gives CDR1 LGHDT, CDR2 YNNKEL (reference sequence). V lost 2 bases, J lost 1 base, and 8 bases lay in between. The CDR3 is 14 residues long. The CDR3 spells CASSQRSGQETQYF. The DNA of the CDR3 is TGTGCCAGCAGCCAACGAAGCGGCCAAGAGACCCAGTACTTC.

This clonotype was counted ten times or more. V and J are TRBV6-2 or TRBV6-3 and TRBJ1-5, with 9 positions matching TRBD1. Per germline, CDR1 MNHEY and CDR2 SVGEGT. Trimming at V came to 5 bases and at J to 4 bases, leaving 6 bases not matched to a gene. The CDR3 is 15 amino acids. CDR3 amino acids: CASSDGTGRNQPQHF. The CDR3 region has the DNA TGTGCCAGCAGTGACGGGACAGGGAGAAATCAGCCCCAGCATTTT.

A note on this clonotype: A clone one base away is much larger, so this may be a read error. The genes are TRBV5-5 and TRBJ2-7, with 8 bases lining up with TRBD2. Trimming took 0 bases from V and 7 from J; bases not matched to a gene: 9. The CDR3 is made up of 15 amino acids. Germline loops: CDR1 SGHKS, CDR2 YYEKEE (reference sequence). The CDR3 reads CASSLASGSHNEQYF. The CDR3 DNA reads TGTGCCAGCAGCTTGGCTAGCGGGTCCCACAATGAGCAGTACTTC.

This clonotype showed up many times. The chain has TRBV29-1 and TRBJ2-1; TRBD1 matches 7 bases. Germline CDR1 is SQVTM and CDR2 is ANQGSEA. The J segment lost 6 bases and the V segment lost 8 bases, leaving 7 bases of the junction unmatched. The CDR3 extends over 12 amino acids. The CDR3 sequence: CSSRTGINEQFF. CDR3 sequence (DNA): TGCAGCTCCCGGACAGGAATCAATGAGCAGTTCTTC.

The chain carries TRBV6-6 and TRBJ1-5; D remains unclear. The V end was cut by 0 bases, the J end by 2 bases, with 8 bases between. Germline-derived CDR1 and CDR2 are MNHNY and SVGAGI (reference sequence). This CDR3 comprises 15 residues. CDR3 loop: CASSYSQSRNQPQHF. The CDR3 DNA is TGTGCCAGCAGTTACTCCCAGAGCCGCAATCAGCCCCAGCATTTT.

The sample holds many counts of this clonotype. V gene TRBV6-2 or TRBV6-3 combines with J gene TRBJ2-5; TRBD1 agrees at 7 bases. Germline CDR1 MNHEY, CDR2 SVGEGT. With V trimmed by 6 bases and J by 3 bases, 7 bases remained unmatched. The CDR3 extends over 14 amino acids. In DNA form, the CDR3 reads TGTGCCAGCAGACCTACGGGACAGAAAGAGACCCAGTACTTC. Its protein is CASRPTGQKETQYF.

This clonotype has a handful of counts. This chain joins TRBV20-1 and TRBJ1-2; D unresolved. The V gene's germline CDR1 is DFQATT and CDR2 SNEGSKA (reference sequence). CDR3 length equals 11 residues. V lost 6 bases, J lost 8 bases, and 13 bases lay in between. CDR3 DNA sequence: TGCAGTGCCCCATGCGAAGTCGGCTACACCTTC. As protein: CSAPCEVGYTF.

Regarding this clonotype: Germline and junction disagree at one end, which may indicate a read error. The CDR3 loop is CASSFQSSGANVRTF. The CDR3, as DNA: TGTGCCAGCAGCTTTCAGAGCTCTGGGGCCAACGTCCGGACTTTC. The genes are TRBV9 and TRBJ2-6, with a tentative D call TRBD1 (5 bases). This CDR3 is built from 15 residues. Germline lookup yields CDR1 SGDLS and CDR2 YYNGEE.

This clonotype was detected a few times. The J gene is TRBJ2-5, the V gene TRBV3-1, with 7 bases fitting TRBD1. CDR3 length equals 17 residues. In germline, CDR1 is LGHDT, CDR2 YNNKEL (reference sequence). J was trimmed by 11 bases and V by 0 bases; bases with no gene match: 18. In DNA form, the CDR3 reads TGTGCCAGCAGCCAAGATTCAGGGGGTCGGTCCTACAATGAGCAGTACTTC. Residues: CASSQDSGGRSYNEQYF.

A few counts support this clonotype. V is TRBV12-3 or TRBV12-4 and J is TRBJ1-3, with 9 bases aligning to TRBD1. CDR3 length: 16 amino acids. Trimming removed 6 bases from V and 0 bases from J; junction bases left unmatched: 6. CDR3 region: CASSPGQGRSGNTIYF. CDR3 in DNA: TGTGCCAGCAGCCCCGGACAGGGGCGCTCTGGAAACACCATATATTTT.

About this clonotype: A much larger clonotype is one base distant, so this may be a read error. V and J are TRBV30 and TRBJ2-7; D uncertain. Per the germline V gene, CDR1 is GTSNPN and CDR2 is SVGIG (reference sequence). This CDR3 comprises 12 residues. This chain's CDR3 is CTWSTSPYEQYF. The CDR3 nucleotides read TGTACCTGGAGTACTTCCCCCTACGAGCAGTACTTC.

This clonotype has a handful of counts. This chain joins TRBV6-1 and TRBJ2-7, with TRBD2 identical over 7 bases. CDR3 length: 19 amino acids. Germline CDR1 and CDR2: MNHNS and SASEGT. V was clipped by 0 bases and J by 7 bases; unmatched bases: 21. The CDR3: CASSEALRGGAPNYNEQYF. The CDR3 DNA reads as TGTGCCAGCAGTGAAGCGCTGCGCGGGGGAGCTCCGAACTACAATGAGCAGTACTTC.

This clonotype was seen a few times. V and J are TRBV25-1 and TRBJ2-4; TRBD1 matches at 9 bases. The DNA end favors TRBJ2-5, so the J call may be wrong. The CDR3 runs to 18 residues. Looked up from germline, CDR1 is MGHDK and CDR2 is SYGVNS. CDR3 nucleotides: TGTGCCAGCAGTGACCCCACCTTGGGACAGGGAGCATTGGAGACCCAGTACTTC. The encoded protein is CASSDPTLGQGALETQYF.

This clonotype has ten or more counts. This chain links TRBV7-2 with TRBJ1-6; 7 bases fit TRBD1. V shed 4 bases, J shed 0 bases, and the junction held 6 bases outside the gene matches. Germline CDR1 reads SGHTA; CDR2 reads FQGNSA. The CDR3 runs to 17 residues. In DNA, the CDR3 is TGTGCCAGCAGCTCGACAGGGACAAGCTCCTATAATTCACCCCTCCACTTT. Its protein is CASSSTGTSSYNSPLHF.

The gene calls are TRBV7-9 and TRBJ1-2, with D maybe TRBD1 (5 bases). Germline V lookup: CDR1 SEHNR, CDR2 FQNEAQ (reference sequence). The length of the CDR3 is 15 residues. Deletions cut 5 bases from V and 0 bases from J, with 13 bases between. The CDR3 is CASSLRDPANYGYTF. In DNA, the CDR3 is TGTGCCAGCAGCCTTAGGGACCCAGCTAACTATGGCTACACCTTC.

Ten or more counts support this clonotype. CDR3 sequence (DNA): TGCGCCAGCAGTCCAGGGGGGACGGCGAACACCGGGGAGCTGTTTTTT. Amino acids: CASSPGGTANTGELFF. J is TRBJ2-2 and V is TRBV5-1, with TRBD1 as a possible D gene (7 bases). The CDR3 loop spans 16 amino acids. Trimming cost V 5 bases and J 0 bases, with 14 bases left between them. The V gene's germline CDR1 is SGHRS and CDR2 YFSETQ.

This clonotype has a handful of counts. CDR3 in amino acids: CASSLFMSGRVLSSYNEQFF. For the CDR3, the DNA is TGTGCCAGCAGCTTGTTTATGTCGGGAAGGGTTCTTAGCTCCTACAATGAGCAGTTCTTC. The chain links TRBV5-6 to TRBJ2-1; D is possibly TRBD2 (5 bases). V lost 1 base to trimming and J lost 0 bases, with 23 bases between them. In germline, CDR1 is SGHDT, CDR2 YYEEEE. This CDR3 spans 20 amino acids.

This clonotype was seen more than once but under ten times. The chain uses TRBV12-3 or TRBV12-4 and TRBJ2-3; 15 nucleotides match TRBD2. This CDR3 is built from 16 residues. The trim removed 6 bases at V and 4 bases at J, leaving 5 bases unmatched. CDR3 coding DNA: TGTGCCAGCAGCCGGACTAGCGGGGGGGGCGCAGATACGCAGTATTTT. Its protein product is CASSRTSGGGADTQYF.